This record concerns one T cell receptor beta chain sequence. Its antigen remains unknown. The data were obtained in a study of cytomegalovirus exposure and HLA in healthy donors. V lost 2 bases and J 2 bases, leaving 10 bases between the germline ends. Germline lookup yields CDR1 MNHEY and CDR2 SVGAGI. The CDR3 loop spans 14 amino acids. 13 Jbeta primers and 60 Vbeta primers were used for the PCR. Produced via immunoSEQ multiplex PCR; TCRdb's table is partial and in-frame only. Counted here are roughly 49,000 clones, approximately 85% occurring once; the ten biggest clones make up about 2.5%. Study results and limitations: Several V segments, TRBV6-2 and TRBV6-3 among them, could not be told apart and were dropped.

This receptor was taken from a boy between 10 and 17 years old in good health and CMV-seropositive. Sequencing was carried out using PBMCs. V usage is TRBV6-5 and J usage is TRBJ2-7, with D possibly TRBD2 on 6 matching bases. The CDR3, as DNA: TGTGCCAGCAGTTACGCGGAGGGGACCTACGAGCAGTACTTC. It encodes CASSYAEGTYEQYF.